A selection of T cell receptor beta chains follows, all from one sample in a study of blood T cell repertoires in COVID-19. Data came from immunoSEQ multiplex PCR; TCRdb stores just in-frame clones and leaves some out. The repertoire holds nearly 350,000 clones, with 88% as singletons. Material: peripheral blood. The receptors here all came from a woman between 65 and 79 years old with COVID-19, enrolled during active disease. The CDR3 runs from the conserved cysteine through the conserved F or W. The D gene is left open where the match is weak. Some rows have no size entry. The others give once, few or many, or a class for an expanded clone.

j_gene,d_gene,abundance,v_gene,CDR3aa,CDR3nt
TRBJ1-4,TRBD1,-,TRBV7-9,CASSSAPGQGFSNEKLFF,TGTGCCAGCAGCTCGGCGCCGGGACAGGGGTTTTCTAATGAAAAACTGTTTTTT
TRBJ1-6,-,-,TRBV30,CAWSWEGESPLHF,TGTGCCTGGAGTTGGGAGGGTGAATCACCCCTCCACTTT
TRBJ1-4,TRBD1,once,TRBV7-2,CASSLRTGNEKLFF,TGTGCCAGCAGCTTAAGGACAGGGAATGAAAAACTGTTTTTT
TRBJ1-4,-,-,TRBV5-1,CASSLGRTTTNEKLFF,TGCGCCAGCAGCTTGGGCCGAACAACAACTAATGAAAAACTGTTTTTT
TRBJ2-7,-,-,TRBV2,CASSPQRAYEQYF,TGTGCCAGCAGCCCCCAACGGGCCTACGAGCAGTACTTC
TRBJ2-1,TRBD2,-,TRBV2,CASSEAWRTSGGSSSYNEQFF,TGTGCCAGCAGTGAAGCTTGGCGGACTAGCGGGGGGTCAAGCTCCTACAATGAGCAGTTCTTC
TRBJ1-1,-,-,TRBV19,CASTLGQMNTEAFF,TGTGCCAGTACCCTTGGACAGATGAACACTGAAGCTTTCTTT
TRBJ2-7,-,-,TRBV7-9,CASSPAGRSYEQYF,TGTGCCAGCAGCCCAGCAGGGCGCTCCTACGAGCAGTACTTC
TRBJ1-3,-,-,TRBV4-3,CASSQDTTDGNTIYF,TGCGCCAGCAGCCAAGATACAACAGATGGAAACACCATATATTTT
TRBJ1-1,-,-,TRBV5-5,CASSLIGGFPEAFF,TGTGCCAGCAGCTTGATCGGAGGGTTCCCTGAAGCTTTCTTT
TRBJ1-2,-,-,TRBV18,CASSPGGSYGYTF,TGTGCCAGCTCACCTGGTGGGAGCTATGGCTACACCTTC
TRBJ1-4,TRBD1,-,TRBV18,CASSGTGTGGEKLFF,TGTGCCAGCTCAGGAACCGGGACAGGGGGTGAAAAACTGTTTTTT
TRBJ2-7,-,-,TRBV4-3,CASSPKEGGPYEQYF,TGCGCCAGCAGCCCCAAGGAGGGCGGTCCCTACGAGCAGTACTTC
TRBJ2-7,-,-,TRBV15,CATSRTSGAISYEQYF,TGTGCCACCAGCAGGACCTCTGGGGCGATCTCCTACGAGCAGTACTTC
TRBJ1-5,-,-,TRBV6-2/TRBV6-3,CASSLIQGQPQHF,TGTGCCAGCAGCCTGATCCAGGGTCAGCCCCAGCATTTT
TRBJ2-3,-,once,TRBV12-3/TRBV12-4,CASSLQDTQYF,TGTGCCAGCAGTTTACAGGATACGCAGTATTTT
TRBJ2-5,TRBD1,-,TRBV5-1,CASSPDRGRETQYF,TGCGCCAGCAGCCCGGACAGGGGCCGAGAGACCCAGTACTTC
TRBJ2-2,-,-,TRBV12-3/TRBV12-4,CASRGGGELFF,TGTGCCAGCAGGGGCGGGGGGGAGCTGTTTTTT
TRBJ1-2,TRBD1,-,TRBV5-1,CASSWTGGINYGYTF,TGCGCCAGCAGCTGGACAGGGGGAATTAACTATGGCTACACCTTC
TRBJ1-1,-,-,TRBV4-1,CARSPRGGRLSTEAFF,TGCGCCCGCAGCCCCCGGGGAGGGAGGTTGAGCACTGAAGCTTTCTTT
TRBJ1-6,-,-,TRBV2,CASSESGQRSPLHF,TGTGCCAGCAGTGAATCAGGACAGCGCTCACCCCTCCACTTT
TRBJ1-2,TRBD1,few,TRBV7-2,CASSWYGTVNPYGYTF,TGTGCCAGCAGCTGGTATGGGACAGTCAACCCATATGGCTACACCTTC
TRBJ1-1,-,-,TRBV9,CASSVDGRGMNTEAFF,TGTGCCAGCAGCGTAGATGGGAGGGGGATGAACACTGAAGCTTTCTTT
TRBJ1-1,-,once,TRBV7-9,CASSSPGQGSEAFF,TGTGCCAGCAGCTCTCCGGGACAAGGCAGTGAAGCTTTCTTT
TRBJ1-6,TRBD1,-,TRBV3-1/TRBV3-2,CASSQADRGASPLHF,TGTGCCAGCAGCCAAGCCGACAGGGGTGCATCACCCCTCCACTTT
TRBJ2-7,-,-,TRBV10-1,CASSESRTTYEQYF,TGCGCCAGCAGTGAGTCAAGGACAACCTACGAGCAGTACTTC
TRBJ1-3,-,-,TRBV5-6,CASSGWESGNTIYF,TGTGCCAGCAGCGGCTGGGAGTCTGGAAACACCATATATTTT
TRBJ1-2,-,few,TRBV27,CASSLYSHYGYTF,TGTGCCAGCAGTTTATACTCACACTATGGCTACACCTTC
TRBJ2-7,TRBD2,-,TRBV27,CASSGGAEQYF,TGTGCCTCCTCCGGGGGGGCCGAGCAGTACTTC
TRBJ1-2,TRBD1,once,TRBV6-5,CASSYGQGAENGYTF,TGTGCCAGCAGTTACGGACAGGGGGCTGAGAATGGCTACACCTTC
TRBJ2-7,-,-,TRBV11-2,CASSFETQGTYEQYF,TGTGCCAGCAGCTTCGAGACCCAGGGCACCTACGAGCAGTACTTC
TRBJ2-5,TRBD1,-,TRBV18,CASSSQGADGETQYF,TGTGCCAGCTCAAGCCAGGGGGCGGATGGAGAGACCCAGTACTTC
TRBJ1-1,-,-,TRBV6-5,CASSPRDKNTEAFF,TGTGCCAGCAGTCCCCGGGACAAGAACACTGAAGCTTTCTTT
TRBJ2-5,TRBD2,-,TRBV5-1,CASSLFSSGEETQYF,TGCGCCAGCAGCTTGTTCTCAAGCGGGGAAGAGACCCAGTACTTC
TRBJ1-1,-,few,TRBV24-1,CATSDPVRGRAFF,TGTGCCACCAGTGATCCGGTGCGGGGCAGGGCTTTCTTT
TRBJ2-7,TRBD1,once,TRBV18,CASSLGQGDYEQYF,TGTGCCAGCTCACTTGGACAGGGGGACTACGAGCAGTACTTC
TRBJ2-5,-,-,TRBV5-1,CASSFRGHYRETQYF,TGCGCCAGCAGCTTCCGAGGACACTACCGAGAGACCCAGTACTTC
TRBJ1-2,TRBD1,-,TRBV2,CATTTGNYGYTF,TGTGCCACTACGACAGGGAACTATGGCTACACCTTC
TRBJ2-3,TRBD2,once,TRBV5-1,CASSLRAGGPKDTQYF,TGCGCCAGCAGCTTGAGAGCGGGGGGGCCGAAAGATACGCAGTATTTT
TRBJ2-7,TRBD1,once,TRBV11-2,CASSVSGTGGYEQYF,TGTGCCAGCAGCGTCTCCGGGACAGGGGGTTACGAGCAGTACTTC
TRBJ2-3,TRBD1,-,TRBV5-1,CASSSGYTGGADTQYF,TGCGCCAGCAGCTCCGGCTACACAGGGGGCGCAGATACGCAGTATTTT
TRBJ2-7,-,-,TRBV7-8,CASSFNYEQYF,TGTGCCAGCAGCTTCAACTACGAGCAGTACTTC
TRBJ1-2,-,-,TRBV12-3/TRBV12-4,CASSPQGYYGYTF,TGTGCCAGCAGTCCCCAGGGGTACTATGGCTACACCTTC
TRBJ1-1,-,-,TRBV9,CASSPIRDTRPNTEAFF,TGTGCCAGCAGCCCAATTCGGGACACCCGCCCTAACACTGAAGCTTTCTTT
TRBJ2-7,TRBD1,once,TRBV24-1,CATSDSTGTGPYEQYF,TGTGCCACCAGTGACTCTACCGGGACAGGGCCCTACGAGCAGTACTTC
TRBJ1-4,-,-,TRBV29-1,CSVMKPPTNEKLFF,TGCAGCGTTATGAAGCCTCCAACTAATGAAAAACTGTTTTTT
TRBJ2-7,-,-,TRBV18,CASSPGGRIYEQYF,TGTGCCAGCTCACCCGGGGGGCGCATCTACGAGCAGTACTTC
TRBJ2-1,-,-,TRBV9,CASSVTSTPYNEQFF,TGTGCCAGCAGCGTTACTAGCACGCCCTACAATGAGCAGTTCTTC
TRBJ2-7,TRBD2,once,TRBV24-1,CATSDSGGSRYEQYF,TGTGCCACCAGTGATTCCGGGGGGAGTCGCTACGAGCAGTACTTC
TRBJ2-4,TRBD2,once,TRBV19,CASNLSGGAKNIQYF,TGTGCCAGTAACCTTAGCGGGGGGGCCAAAAACATTCAGTACTTC
TRBJ1-5,TRBD1,few,TRBV6-2/TRBV6-3,CASSYVRTGAPYSNQPQHF,TGTGCCAGCAGTTACGTTCGGACAGGGGCCCCCTATAGCAATCAGCCCCAGCATTTT
TRBJ1-2,-,-,TRBV5-8,CASSIGGGSYGYTF,TGTGCCAGCAGCATTGGGGGGGGTAGCTATGGCTACACCTTC
TRBJ2-2,-,-,TRBV5-8,CASSLEGDTGELFF,TGTGCCAGCAGCTTGGAGGGGGACACCGGGGAGCTGTTTTTT
TRBJ2-1,-,-,TRBV28,CASINQPGDYNEQFF,TGTGCCAGCATAAACCAACCGGGGGACTACAATGAGCAGTTCTTC
TRBJ1-1,-,-,TRBV12-3/TRBV12-4,CASSLFATEAFF,TGTGCCAGCAGCCTCTTCGCGACTGAAGCTTTCTTT
TRBJ2-1,TRBD2,-,TRBV25-1,CASSELGTRGNNEQFF,TGTGCCAGCAGTGAATTGGGGACTAGGGGAAACAATGAGCAGTTCTTC